This is a list of T cell receptor beta chains from one sample in a study of PD-L1 blockade in urothelial cancer. Measured with immunoSEQ multiplex PCR; TCRdb has only the in-frame clones, and not every one. The sample holds about 80,000 clones, 75% to 90% seen once. Here the sequenced sample was PBMCs, taken around atezolizumab (anti-PD-L1) treatment. All receptors come from a woman in her 70s with urothelial cancer. Both conserved end residues are part of each CDR3. The D gene is left open where the match is weak. Clone size appears in some rows only: once, few, many, or a class for an expanded clone.

>TRBJ2-7|.|TRBD2|TRBV10-2
CASRASGNPEQYF
TGCGCCAGCAGGGCTAGCGGGAACCCCGAGCAGTACTTC
>TRBJ1-2|.|TRBD1|TRBV28
CASSLEDRAPYGYTF
TGTGCCAGCAGTTTAGAGGACAGGGCGCCCTATGGCTACACCTTC
>TRBJ1-6|.|.|TRBV4-2
CASSQVGPANSPLHF
TGTGCCAGCAGCCAAGTGGGGCCAGCAAATTCACCCCTCCACTTT
>TRBJ2-7|few|TRBD2|TRBV9
CASSVGQREGYEQYF
TGTGCCAGCAGCGTAGGCCAGCGGGAGGGCTACGAGCAGTACTTC
>TRBJ2-5|once|TRBD1|TRBV6-5
CASSYSFYRGQETQYF
TGTGCCAGCAGTTACTCGTTTTACAGGGGCCAAGAGACCCAGTACTTC
>TRBJ2-1|.|TRBD2|TRBV29-1
CSVVSGRVYNEQFF
TGCAGCGTTGTCAGCGGGAGAGTCTACAATGAGCAGTTCTTC
>TRBJ2-5|few|.|TRBV5-1
CASRQDPGILQETQYF
TGCGCCAGCAGACAAGACCCGGGGATCCTCCAAGAGACCCAGTACTTC
>TRBJ2-1|few|TRBD2|TRBV7-6
CASSLAWTSHEQFF
TGTGCCAGCAGCTTAGCGTGGACTAGCCATGAGCAGTTCTTC
>TRBJ2-7|.|.|TRBV7-2
CASSLGAGPYEQYF
TGTGCCAGCAGCTTAGGGGCAGGGCCCTACGAGCAGTACTTC
>TRBJ2-5|.|TRBD2|TRBV19
CASSPWLRLAGVVETQYF
TGTGCCAGTAGTCCATGGCTACGACTAGCGGGAGTAGTGGAGACCCAGTACTTC
>TRBJ2-7|.|.|TRBV4-3
CASSQDWVAPEQYF
TGCGCCAGCAGCCAAGATTGGGTAGCCCCCGAGCAGTACTTC
>TRBJ2-1|.|.|TRBV4-1
CASSPGVRGAYNEQFF
TGCGCCAGCAGCCCGGGCGTCCGGGGAGCCTACAATGAGCAGTTCTTC
>TRBJ2-2|few|.|TRBV12-5
CASGSWNTGELFF
TGTGCTAGTGGTTCATGGAACACCGGGGAGCTGTTTTTT
>TRBJ2-1|few|.|TRBV7-3
CASSLRSTGLNEQFF
TGTGCCAGCAGCTTAAGATCTACGGGATTGAATGAGCAGTTCTTC
>TRBJ2-3|few|TRBD2|TRBV5-4
CASSWGLTGTDTQYF
TGTGCCAGCAGCTGGGGACTAACTGGCACAGATACGCAGTATTTT
>TRBJ1-4|once|.|TRBV30
CAWSVRTSFEKLFF
TGTGCCTGGAGTGTACGGACAAGTTTTGAAAAACTGTTTTTT
>TRBJ1-2|.|TRBD1|TRBV4-1
CASSQDRDRGFYGYTF
TGCGCCAGCAGCCAAGACCGGGACAGGGGATTCTATGGCTACACCTTC
>TRBJ1-2|.|.|TRBV4-3
CASSQGRANYGYTF
TGCGCCAGCAGCCAAGGCAGGGCTAACTATGGCTACACCTTC
>TRBJ2-5|.|TRBD1|TRBV6-4
CASSDVLDQSGRTGTGETQYF
TGTGCCAGCAGTGACGTACTCGATCAAAGCGGCCGTACCGGGACAGGGGAGACCCAGTACTTC
>TRBJ1-2|.|.|TRBV7-9
CASSPSYRVAGYGYTF
TGTGCCAGCAGCCCGTCTTACAGGGTTGCCGGCTATGGCTACACCTTC
>TRBJ2-7|once|TRBD2|TRBV10-3
CAISYILAGHSYEQYF
TGTGCCATCAGTTATATCCTAGCGGGACACTCCTACGAGCAGTACTTC
>TRBJ2-2|.|.|TRBV7-6
CASSWQTGNTGELFF
TGTGCCAGCAGCTGGCAAACAGGGAACACCGGGGAGCTGTTTTTT
>TRBJ1-2|once|.|TRBV6-5
CASSYGQAQKGYTF
TGTGCCAGCAGTTACGGGCAGGCCCAGAAGGGCTACACCTTC
>TRBJ1-4|.|.|TRBV5-1
CASSPGGNEKLFF
TGCGCCAGCAGCCCCGGGGGTAATGAAAAACTGTTTTTT
>TRBJ1-3|.|.|TRBV6-1
CASSVIDSGNTIYF
TGTGCCAGCAGTGTAATAGACTCTGGAAACACCATATATTTT
>TRBJ2-7|.|.|TRBV4-1
CASSQEIRESYEQYF
TGCGCCAGCAGCCAAGAAATCCGGGAATCGTACGAGCAGTACTTC
>TRBJ2-7|many|.|TRBV5-6
CASSWEQVSSYEQYF
TGTGCCAGCAGCTGGGAACAGGTGTCCTCCTACGAGCAGTACTTC